This T cell receptor (beta chain) was sequenced for a study of blood T cells in healthy people across ages (dated by TCRdb to between 2015 and 2016). Concerning the study at large: In model experiments, template switching captured about one uniquely barcoded TCR beta cDNA molecule for every two T cells. For two donors (one aged 18 to 29 and one aged 80 or older), the study analyzed two additional independent replicas of 1 million unique cDNA reads from the same blood draw. Donors were grouped into four age groups: young (average approximately 15 years), middle-aged (39), aged (around 60) and long-lived (about 89). Age-related changes in TCR beta repertoire diversity were measured in the study by deep sequencing normalized with unique cDNA molecular identifiers. To avoid experimental bias, donors of different ages were spread randomly across the sequencing lanes.

Regarding this clonotype: This receptor's antigen is unknown. An end of the junction does not agree with germline; a read error may underlie this.

Including the terminal cysteine and phenylalanine, the CDR3 comprises 18 residues. The only DNA kept is the CDR3, 54 bases in frame from the first base. The germline V gene supplies CDR1 LGHNT and CDR2 FRNRAP. Libraries were prepared through 5' RACE. Sequencing relied on an Illumina HiSeq 2500. A second PCR of roughly 7 to 12 cycles was run with a J-beta primer mix and a sample-barcoded 5' primer. A unique molecular identifier was introduced onto each TCR beta cDNA molecule by a template-switch 5' adaptor carrying 12 random nucleotides. Each sample yielded at least 3 million CDR3-containing paired-end reads. All of the RNA was converted into first-strand cDNA using the Mint cDNA synthesis kit, with a TRBC-specific oligonucleotide serving as the primer. All cDNA was treated with uracil-DNA glycosylase and then went through a first 18-cycle PCR with the universal primers M1SS and BC2_uni_R. Per the original workflow: For normalization, 1 million high-quality reads were randomly selected from each sample, with every read carrying a distinct molecular identifier. Instead of being binned into consensus sequences, reads that shared molecular identifiers were thrown out. MiTCR, set to a Q25 quality threshold and the strictest error-elimination algorithm, was used for CDR3 identification, clonotype clustering and error correction. A nonparametric unseen species model with Euler transformation was used to estimate a lower bound on total TCR beta diversity. The public reads were run again by TCRdb, first through fastp at Q25 and then through MiXCR, and only productive beta chains were kept. Entries that share a CDR3 protein sequence are merged under the most common genes and DNA. TCRdb assigned the V and J calls; the authors' analysis was not used. The sample contains approximately 1.5 million distinct CDR3 sequences, roughly 43% of them found a single time. The ten largest account for about 4.1% of the sample.

The paper as a whole reports these results and caveats: The long-lived group showed more naive CD4+ T cells, fewer expanded clones and increased TCR diversity than the aged group, suggesting age selection. As age increased, observed TCR beta diversity per million T cells dropped in a roughly linear way, and a significant reduction was already evident by age roughly 40. Estimates of total diversity from one million sequenced T cells were regarded as lower bounds and underestimates. Because profiling used bulk unsorted PBMCs, naive and antigen-experienced compartments could not be compared conclusively. Because donor CMV infection status was unknown, age-related changes in expanded clonotypes were potentially confounded. Observed TCR beta diversity correlated strongly with the percentage of naive T cells measured by flow cytometry.

Donors were a few dozen systemically healthy Caucasian individuals from Russia aged roughly 6 to 100 years. Approximately 9.7 milliliters of peripheral blood were drawn from each donor into EDTA-treated Vacutainer tubes. Ficoll-Paque density-gradient centrifugation was used to isolate PBMCs, with at least 6 million obtained per sample. Total RNA, at least 5.5 micrograms per sample, was extracted from PBMCs with Trizol reagent. Naive CD45RAhigh/CD27high T cell percentages were measured by flow cytometry on a PBMC aliquot from every donor. This TCR was sampled from a woman aged 18-29 years in good health. Input material: blood. The V and J genes are TRBV12-5 and TRBJ1-1; TRBD1 aligns with 8 central bases. Read as DNA, the sequence is TGCGCTAGTGGTTTGGTAAACGGACAGGGCGCATACAACACTGAAGCTTTCTTT. Protein translation: CASGLVNGQGAYNTEAFF.